Following are 11 T cell receptor beta chains from one sample sequenced in a study of T cell responses to AZD1222 COVID-19 vaccine. This table comes from immunoSEQ multiplex PCR, and its TCRdb copy is limited to in-frame clones, with some not included. The data hold approximately 150,000 clones, with around 94% observed a single time. Sample: peripheral blood, taken on day 0 of AZD1222 vaccination. The receptor set was obtained from an adult in good health.

This rearrangement joins TRBV28 to TRBJ1-1, with a weak D call TRBD1 (5 bases). From germline, CDR1 is MDHEN and CDR2 SYDVKM. Between the trimmed V and J ends, which lost 7 bases and 3 bases, there was a span of 12 bases. This CDR3 comprises 13 residues. The CDR3 sequence: CASNGGVYTEAFF. The DNA of the CDR3 is TGTGCCAGCAATGGAGGGGTGTACACTGAAGCTTTCTTT.

Only one count was recorded for this clone. One end of the junction does not line up with germline, which may come from a read error. The rearrangement uses TRBV29-1 and TRBJ2-1; D may correspond to TRBD1 or TRBD2 (5 bases each). CDR1 is SQVTM and CDR2 is ANQGSEA in the germline V gene. The CDR3 length is 18 residues. DNA for the CDR3: TGCAGCATTGAGGGACCGGCACTCCGCTCCCCTCTAACCAATGAGCAGTTCTTC. Translation: CSIEGPALRSPLTNEQFF.

In its sample, this clone was seen once. The chain is built from TRBV21-1 and TRBJ2-7; TRBD1 is the table's D call and was not checked against the DNA. TRBV21-1 is shown as a pseudogene. The CDR3 covers 14 residues. DNA for the CDR3: TGTGCCAGCAGCAAAGGTTCCGGCAGGGGGGAGCAGTACGTC. It yields the protein CASSKGSGRGEQYV.

V gene TRBV3-1 (or the pseudogene TRBV3-2) combines with J gene TRBJ1-2; D is possibly TRBD1 (5 bases). The length of the CDR3 is 17 residues. Germline V gives CDR1 LGHDT, CDR2 YNNKEL (reference sequence). Trimming cost V 0 bases and J 7 bases, with 21 bases left between them. CDR3 loop: CASSQEDSAGRLRGYTF. In nucleotides, the CDR3 is TGTGCCAGCAGCCAAGAGGATTCGGCAGGGAGGCTTCGTGGCTACACCTTC.

The chain carries TRBV7-2 and TRBJ1-5; 7 bases agree with TRBD1. Germline V CDR1 and CDR2: SGHTA, FQGNSA. V dropped 5 bases and J dropped 0; count of bases not matched to a gene: 4. The CDR3 covers 15 residues. CDR3 residues: CASSPGQISNQPQHF. The DNA of the CDR3 is TGTGCCAGCAGCCCGGGACAGATTAGCAATCAGCCCCAGCATTTT.

The chain recombines TRBV19 with TRBJ1-1; D is ambiguous. In germline, CDR1 is LNHDA, CDR2 SQIVND (reference sequence). CDR3 length: 16 amino acids. V was trimmed by 3 bases and J by 1 base, leaving 15 bases between them. The CDR3 DNA sequence: TGTGCCAGTAGTATTTCCTGGGAAGCGAGGAACACTGAAGCTTTCTTT. It yields the protein CASSISWEARNTEAFF.

This chain's CDR3 is CASSQQAPWTGGVSAYEQYV. The CDR3, as DNA: TGCGCCAGCAGCCAACAAGCCCCCTGGACAGGGGGCGTCAGCGCCTACGAGCAGTACGTC. V usage is TRBV4-1 and J usage is TRBJ2-7; 11 bases map to TRBD1. The length of the CDR3 is 20 residues. V lost 2 bases, J lost 2 bases, and 17 bases stayed unmatched. Looked up from germline, CDR1 is MGHRA and CDR2 is YSYEKL.

This sequence joins TRBV10-3 and TRBJ2-3; D not resolved. The germline gives CDR1 ENHRY, CDR2 SYGVKD. Deletions cut 1 base from V and 2 bases from J, with 10 bases between. This CDR3 is built from 15 residues. The CDR3 bases are TGTGCCATCAGTGAGTTGGGTAGTCTCACAGATACGCAGTATTTT. It is translated as CAISELGSLTDTQYF.

The rearrangement uses TRBV4-3 and TRBJ2-5, with TRBD2 matching 11 bases. This CDR3 spans 16 amino acids. The germline gives CDR1 LGHNA, CDR2 YSLEER. The V segment lost 0 bases and the J segment 5 bases; nucleotides outside the gene matches: 5. CDR3 DNA: TGCGCCAGCAGCCAAGATACTAGCGGGAGTGGCGAGACCCAGTACTTC. Its translation: CASSQDTSGSGETQYF.

This clone occurred once. The V call is TRBV27, the J call TRBJ1-1; no reliable D call. CDR1 MNHEY and CDR2 SMNVEV come from the germline V gene (reference sequence). The CDR3 is made up of 13 amino acids. With 3 bases removed from V and 6 bases from J, the gap between germline ends came to 11 bases. CDR3 protein: CASSLNQLAEAFF. As DNA, the CDR3 is TGTGCCAGCAGTTTGAATCAGTTGGCTGAAGCTTTCTTT.

V usage is TRBV6-5 and J usage is TRBJ1-5, with D hard to call. The CDR3 totals 13 residues. From germline, CDR1 is MNHEY and CDR2 SVGAGI. The V end was cut by 10 bases, the J end by 4 bases, with 14 bases between. The CDR3 region is CATRATRNQPQHF. Written as DNA, the CDR3 is TGTGCCACCCGTGCAACAAGGAATCAGCCCCAGCATTTT.